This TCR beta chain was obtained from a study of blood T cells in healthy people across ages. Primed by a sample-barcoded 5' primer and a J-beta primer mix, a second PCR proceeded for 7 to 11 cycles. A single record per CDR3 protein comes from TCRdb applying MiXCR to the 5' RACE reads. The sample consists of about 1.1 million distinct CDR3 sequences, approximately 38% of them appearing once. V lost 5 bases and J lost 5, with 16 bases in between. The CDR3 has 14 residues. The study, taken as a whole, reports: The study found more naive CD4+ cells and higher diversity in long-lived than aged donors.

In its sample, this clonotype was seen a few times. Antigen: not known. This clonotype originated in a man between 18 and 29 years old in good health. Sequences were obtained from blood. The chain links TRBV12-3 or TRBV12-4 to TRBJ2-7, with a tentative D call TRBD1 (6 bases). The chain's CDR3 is CASSPGGQINEQYF. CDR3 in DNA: TGTGCCAGCAGTCCAGGTGGACAGATCAACGAGCAGTACTTC.